The 17 T cell receptor beta chains reported below all come from one sample, sequenced in a study of T cells in Graves' hyperthyroidism and ophthalmopathy. Using RNA transcripts as the source, TCR beta CDR3 regions were amplified. Carried out on the TCR CDR3, a first-round RT-PCR used the HTBI primer set. TCRdb passed the multiplex PCR reads through MiXCR, listing each CDR3 protein once. Here the sample spans over 500,000 distinct CDR3 sequences, 17% being singletons. The sample comprised blood. These receptors all come from a woman between 18 and 30 years old with Graves' ophthalmopathy.

A note on this clonotype: A read error may produce the germline difference seen at one junction end. The chain couples TRBV6-2 or TRBV6-3 to TRBJ1-2; 11 bases match TRBD1. This CDR3 is built from 15 residues. The germline V gene has CDR1 MNHEY and CDR2 SVGEGT. CDR3 DNA: TGTGCCCGCAGGGATACCGGGACAGGGGGGTATGGCTACACCTTC. It codes for CARRDTGTGGYGYTF.

This clonotype was recorded a few times. V gene TRBV28 combines with J gene TRBJ2-2, with 9 bases identical to TRBD2. The CDR3 is 17 amino acids. V dropped 3 bases and J dropped 2; count of bases not matched to a gene: 7. Germline lookup yields CDR1 MDHEN and CDR2 SYDVKM. CDR3 nucleotides: TGTGCCAGCAGTTTTACCCGTAGCGGGGGCAACACCGGGGAGCTGTTTTTT. Residues: CASSFTRSGGNTGELFF.

V gene TRBV20-1 combines with J gene TRBJ1-1, with D unclear. Germline V gives CDR1 DFQATT, CDR2 SNEGSKA (reference sequence). V was pared by 3 bases and J by 5 bases, with 10 bases between. The CDR3 is 12 amino acids. CDR3 nucleotide sequence: TGCAGTGCTAGTTCACCGGGGACTGAAGCTTTCTTT. Translation gives CSASSPGTEAFF.

This clonotype occurred many times. V gene TRBV11-2 combines with J gene TRBJ2-3; no firm D call. Germline CDR1 reads SGHAT; CDR2 reads FQNNGV. The CDR3 sequence is 14 residues long. The germline V and J ends were trimmed by 3 bases and 2 bases, with 9 bases remaining between them. In DNA form, the CDR3 reads TGTGCCAGCAGCTTTTTACGGCACACAGATACGCAGTATTTT. Translating gives CASSFLRHTDTQYF.

The chain links TRBV11-2 to TRBJ2-3; possibly TRBD2 for D (6 bases). V shed 1 base and J shed 4 bases, with 18 bases lying between them. Germline V gene data show CDR1 as SGHAT and CDR2 as FQNNGV. CDR3 length: 17 residues. As DNA, the CDR3 is TGTGCCAGCAGCTTAGCGGTTGTGTCTAGCGACGCAGATACGCAGTATTTT. Encoded protein: CASSLAVVSSDADTQYF.

This clonotype was picked up many times. CDR3 loop: CASSGGGNEQFF. The CDR3 coding sequence is TGTGCCTCCTCCGGTGGGGGGAATGAGCAGTTCTTC. The chain carries TRBV7-9 and TRBJ2-1; perhaps TRBD2 as D (6 bases). Germline assignment: CDR1 SEHNR and CDR2 FQNEAQ (reference sequence). CDR3 length: 12 amino acids. The V end lost 11 bases, the J end lost 7 bases, and 15 bases lay between the germline ends.

There are many counts of this clonotype. This chain uses TRBV30 with TRBJ2-3, with TRBD2 identical over 7 bases. Looked up from germline, CDR1 is GTSNPN and CDR2 is SVGIG (reference sequence). V lost 1 base and J lost 2; bases outside the gene matches: 3. The CDR3 extends over 14 amino acids. The CDR3 DNA is TGTGCCTGGAGTGAGGGACTAAACACAGATACGCAGTATTTT. This translates into CAWSEGLNTDTQYF.

This clonotype was picked up many times. The chain combines TRBV12-3 or TRBV12-4 with TRBJ2-1; TRBD1 matches at 8 bases. The CDR3 consists of 18 residues. V shed 4 bases and J 4 bases; nucleotides not matched to a gene: 15. The CDR3, as DNA: TGTGCCAGCAGTTCAGGACAGGGTGCACGAACAAGTTACAATGAGCAGTTCTTC. Protein product: CASSSGQGARTSYNEQFF.

V and J are TRBV4-1 and TRBJ2-1, with TRBD2 matching 7 bases. Germline V gene data show CDR1 as MGHRA and CDR2 as YSYEKL. CDR3 size: 17 residues. The V and J ends lost 1 base and 7 bases, in that order; junction bases with no gene match: 13. The chain's CDR3 is CASSQVKAGVVVNEQFF. The CDR3 DNA follows: TGCGCCAGCAGCCAAGTTAAGGCGGGAGTGGTAGTTAATGAGCAGTTCTTC.

This clonotype has ten or more counts. The V and J genes are TRBV28 and TRBJ1-2; D is unclear. The V and J ends lost 2 bases and 3 bases respectively, with 10 bases between them. Germline lookup yields CDR1 MDHEN and CDR2 SYDVKM. This CDR3 contains 14 residues. CDR3 in amino acids: CASSLGQAHYGYTF. In DNA, the CDR3 is TGTGCCAGCAGTTTAGGTCAGGCGCACTATGGCTACACCTTC.

This clonotype was seen ten or more times. The V call is TRBV20-1, the J call TRBJ2-5; TRBD2 agrees at 11 bases. This CDR3 region has 14 residues. CDR1 DFQATT and CDR2 SNEGSKA come from the germline V gene (reference sequence). Trimming cost V 1 base and J 5 bases; bases outside gene matches: 3. This chain's CDR3 is CSARASGGKETQYF. In DNA, the CDR3 is TGCAGTGCTAGAGCTAGCGGGGGGAAGGAGACCCAGTACTTC.

The chain couples TRBV5-6 to TRBJ1-6; 10 nucleotides line up with TRBD1. The CDR3 runs to 15 residues. V lost 3 bases, J lost 7 bases, and 4 bases stayed unmatched. Germline V gene data show CDR1 as SGHDT and CDR2 as YYEEEE. This CDR3 is CASSWDRGLNSPLHF. DNA for the CDR3: TGTGCCAGCAGCTGGGACAGGGGCCTAAATTCACCCCTCCACTTT.

In its sample, this clonotype was seen many times. The chain couples TRBV20-1 to TRBJ1-1, with 7 bases lining up with TRBD1. The CDR3 is made up of 15 amino acids. With V trimmed by 4 bases and J by 0 bases, 8 bases remained unmatched. In germline, CDR1 is DFQATT, CDR2 SNEGSKA (reference sequence). The CDR3 nucleotides read TGCAGTGCTATTCAGGGGGGGCGTATGAACACTGAAGCTTTCTTT. Translating it yields CSAIQGGRMNTEAFF.

This clonotype was counted at least ten times. The junction departs from the called germline gene at one end, perhaps through a read error. The chain has TRBV7-7 and TRBJ2-3; no clear D. The CDR3 consists of 14 residues. Germline CDR1 and CDR2: SSHAT and FNYEAQ (reference sequence). As DNA, the CDR3 is TGTGCTAGCAGCCTCGACACGAGCACAGATACGCAGTATTTT. Its translation: CASSLDTSTDTQYF.

The sample holds many counts of this clonotype. V and J are TRBV7-2 and TRBJ1-2; the D gene is possibly TRBD1 (6 bases). There are 15 residues in the CDR3. Germline V gives CDR1 SGHTA, CDR2 FQGNSA. Trimming removed 4 bases at V and 3 bases at J, with 15 bases between. In nucleotides, the CDR3 is TGTGCCAGCAGCTCAAGCGCCAGGGGCGACTATGGCTACACCTTC. Translated: CASSSSARGDYGYTF.

This clonotype has ten or more counts. This rearrangement joins TRBV13 to TRBJ2-2; TRBD2 matches at 7 bases. This CDR3 is 13 amino acids long. With 2 bases clipped from V and 7 bases from J, the junction kept 1 base outside the gene matches. Germline CDR1 PRHDT, CDR2 FYEKMQ (reference sequence). This CDR3 reads CASSLTGGGELFF. CDR3 bases: TGTGCCAGCAGCTTAACGGGAGGCGGGGAGCTGTTTTTT.

The genes are TRBV5-1 and TRBJ2-7, with 9 bases identical to TRBD1. V was clipped by 4 bases and J by 3 bases; unmatched bases: 8. The length of the CDR3 is 15 residues. CDR1 and CDR2 (germline): SGHRS, YFSETQ. CDR3 protein: CASSRLGQGIYEQYF. As DNA, the CDR3 is TGCGCCAGCAGCCGCCTGGGACAGGGCATCTACGAGCAGTACTTC.